This T cell receptor (beta chain) was recovered during a study of cytomegalovirus exposure and HLA in healthy donors. It was with 60 Vbeta and 13 Jbeta primers that the PCR ran. Some clones are missing from TCRdb's copy, which holds only in-frame ones; the method was immunoSEQ multiplex PCR. The sample contains about 130,000 clones, approximately 82% of which appear only once. Study-level findings and limits: Whilst most TCR sequences proved rare, a subset of public TCRs occurred across many donors.

Points on this clone: The target antigen is unknown.

V was pared by 1 base and J by 8 bases, with 18 bases between. The CDR3 sequence is 16 residues long. From germline, CDR1 is SGHRS and CDR2 YFSETQ. The TCR sequence derives from a man aged 50-60 years in good health and CMV-seronegative. The sequenced sample consisted of PBMCs. The rearrangement links TRBV5-1 to TRBJ1-4; tentatively, D is TRBD1 (6 bases). CDR3 protein: CASSLNRVTNQEKLFF. For the CDR3, the DNA is TGCGCCAGCAGCTTGAACAGGGTTACTAATCAAGAAAAACTGTTTTTT.